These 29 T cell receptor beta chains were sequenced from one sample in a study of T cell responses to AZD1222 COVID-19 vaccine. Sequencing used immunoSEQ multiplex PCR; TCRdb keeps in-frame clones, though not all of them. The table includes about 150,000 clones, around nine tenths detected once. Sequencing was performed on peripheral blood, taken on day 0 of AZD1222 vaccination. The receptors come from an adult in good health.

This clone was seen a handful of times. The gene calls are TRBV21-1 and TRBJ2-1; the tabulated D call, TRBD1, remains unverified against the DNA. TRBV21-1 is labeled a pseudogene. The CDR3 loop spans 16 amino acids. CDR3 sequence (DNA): TGTGCCAGCAGCAAAAAGCCAGGGTGGATCAACAATGAGCAGTTCTTC. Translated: CASSKKPGWINNEQFF.

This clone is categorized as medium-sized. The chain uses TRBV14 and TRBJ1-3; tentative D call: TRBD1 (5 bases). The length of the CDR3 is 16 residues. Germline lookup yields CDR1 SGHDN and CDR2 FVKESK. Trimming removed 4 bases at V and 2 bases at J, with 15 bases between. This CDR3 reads CASSLGRPPAGNTIYF. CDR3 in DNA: TGTGCCAGCAGCCTGGGACGACCTCCAGCTGGAAACACCATATATTTT.

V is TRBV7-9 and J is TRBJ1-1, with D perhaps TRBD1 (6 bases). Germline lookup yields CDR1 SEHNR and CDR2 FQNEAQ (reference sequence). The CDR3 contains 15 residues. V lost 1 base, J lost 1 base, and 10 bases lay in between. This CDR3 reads CASSLVQGGNTEAFF. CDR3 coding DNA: TGTGCCAGCAGCTTAGTACAGGGAGGGAACACTGAAGCTTTCTTT.

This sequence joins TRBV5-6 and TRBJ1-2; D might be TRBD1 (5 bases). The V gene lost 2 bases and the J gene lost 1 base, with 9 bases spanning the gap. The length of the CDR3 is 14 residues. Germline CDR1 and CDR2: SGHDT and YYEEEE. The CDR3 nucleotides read TGTGCCAGCAGCTTACGACAGATTAACTATGGCTACACCTTC. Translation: CASSLRQINYGYTF.

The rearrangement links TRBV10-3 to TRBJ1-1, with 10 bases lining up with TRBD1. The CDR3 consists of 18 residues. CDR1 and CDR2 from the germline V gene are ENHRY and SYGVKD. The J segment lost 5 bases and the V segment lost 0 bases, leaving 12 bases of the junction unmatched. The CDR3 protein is CAISESVRDRGVGTEAFF. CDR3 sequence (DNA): TGTGCCATCAGTGAGTCGGTAAGGGACAGGGGAGTTGGGACTGAAGCTTTCTTT.

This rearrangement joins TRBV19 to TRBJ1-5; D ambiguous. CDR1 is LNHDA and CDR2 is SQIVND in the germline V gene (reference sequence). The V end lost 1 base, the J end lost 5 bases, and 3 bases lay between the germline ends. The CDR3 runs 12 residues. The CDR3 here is CASSIVDQPQHF. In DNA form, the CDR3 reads TGTGCCAGTAGTATAGTCGATCAGCCCCAGCATTTT.

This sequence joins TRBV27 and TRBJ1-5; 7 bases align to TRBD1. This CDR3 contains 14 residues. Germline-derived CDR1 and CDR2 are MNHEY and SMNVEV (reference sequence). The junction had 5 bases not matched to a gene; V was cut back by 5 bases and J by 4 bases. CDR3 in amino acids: CASSTRQGNQPQHF. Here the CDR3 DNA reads TGTGCCAGCAGTACCAGACAGGGAAATCAGCCCCAGCATTTT.

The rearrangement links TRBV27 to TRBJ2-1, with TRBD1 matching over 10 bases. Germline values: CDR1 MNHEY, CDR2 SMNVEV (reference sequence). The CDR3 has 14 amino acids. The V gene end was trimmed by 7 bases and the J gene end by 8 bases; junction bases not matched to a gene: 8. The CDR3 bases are TGTGCCAGCAAGGCCTTGACAGGGGGCCATGAGCAGTTCTTC. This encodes CASKALTGGHEQFF.

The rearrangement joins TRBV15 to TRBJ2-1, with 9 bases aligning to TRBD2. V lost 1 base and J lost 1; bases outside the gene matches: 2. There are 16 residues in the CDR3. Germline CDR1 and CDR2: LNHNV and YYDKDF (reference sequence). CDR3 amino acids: CATSRGAGGSYNEQFF. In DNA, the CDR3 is TGTGCCACCAGCAGAGGGGCGGGAGGGTCCTACAATGAGCAGTTCTTC.

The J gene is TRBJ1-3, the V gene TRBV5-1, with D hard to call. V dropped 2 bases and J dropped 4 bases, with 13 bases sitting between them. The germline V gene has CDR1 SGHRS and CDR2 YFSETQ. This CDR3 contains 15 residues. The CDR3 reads CASSFGDKTGNTIYF. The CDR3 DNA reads TGCGCCAGCAGCTTCGGAGACAAGACAGGAAACACCATATATTTT.

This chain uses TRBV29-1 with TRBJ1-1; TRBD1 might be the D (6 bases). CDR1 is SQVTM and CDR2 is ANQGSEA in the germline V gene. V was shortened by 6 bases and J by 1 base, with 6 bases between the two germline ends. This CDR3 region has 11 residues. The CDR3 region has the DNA TGCAGCGTGGGACAGAACACTGAAGCTTTCTTT. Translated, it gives CSVGQNTEAFF. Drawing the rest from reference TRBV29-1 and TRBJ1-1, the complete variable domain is SAVISQKPSRDICQRGTSLTIQCQVDSQVTMMFWYRQQPGQSLTLIATANQGSEATYESGFVIDKFPISRPNLTFSTLTVSNMSPEDSSIYLCSVGQNTEAFFGQGTRLTVV.

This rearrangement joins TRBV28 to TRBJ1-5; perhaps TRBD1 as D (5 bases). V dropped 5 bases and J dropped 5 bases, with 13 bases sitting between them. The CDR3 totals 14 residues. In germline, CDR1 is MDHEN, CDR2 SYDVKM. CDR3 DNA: TGTGCCAGCAGTCCTGGGACGGATTATCAGCCCCAGCATTTT. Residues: CASSPGTDYQPQHF.

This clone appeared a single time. The CDR3 protein is CAMTPGQGYGYTF. CDR3 DNA: TGTGCCATGACTCCGGGACAGGGCTATGGCTACACCTTC. V is TRBV10-3 and J is TRBJ1-2; 9 bases agree with TRBD1. V dropped 9 bases and J dropped 4; count of bases not matched to a gene: 6. The CDR3 loop spans 13 amino acids. Germline V gene lookup returns CDR1 ENHRY and CDR2 SYGVKD.

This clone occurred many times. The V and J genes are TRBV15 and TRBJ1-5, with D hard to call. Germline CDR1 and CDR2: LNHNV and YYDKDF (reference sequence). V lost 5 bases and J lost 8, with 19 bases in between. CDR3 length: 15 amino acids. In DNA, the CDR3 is TGTGCCACCAGCTCCACTGGCGGCCCCGCGGAGCCCCAGCATTTT. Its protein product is CATSSTGGPAEPQHF.

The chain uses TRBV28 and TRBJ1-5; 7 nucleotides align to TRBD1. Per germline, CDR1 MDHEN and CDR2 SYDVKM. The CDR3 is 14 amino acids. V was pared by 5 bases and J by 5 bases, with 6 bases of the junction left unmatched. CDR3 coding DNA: TGTGCCAGCAGTCCGACAGGGTGGGATCAGCCCCAGCATTTT. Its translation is CASSPTGWDQPQHF.

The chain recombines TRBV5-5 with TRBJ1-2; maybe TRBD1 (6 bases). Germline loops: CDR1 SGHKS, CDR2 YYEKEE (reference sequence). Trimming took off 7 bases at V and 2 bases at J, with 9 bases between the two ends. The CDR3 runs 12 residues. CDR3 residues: CASPGQNYGYTF. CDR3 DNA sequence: TGTGCCAGCCCTGGACAGAACTATGGCTACACCTTC.

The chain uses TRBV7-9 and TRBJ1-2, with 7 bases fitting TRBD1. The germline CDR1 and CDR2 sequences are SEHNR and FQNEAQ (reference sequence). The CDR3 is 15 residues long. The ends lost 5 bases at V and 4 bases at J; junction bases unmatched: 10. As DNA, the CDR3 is TGTGCCAGCAGCGAAAGCGCAGGGGGGTTCTATGGCTACACCTTC. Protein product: CASSESAGGFYGYTF.

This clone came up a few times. The CDR3 sequence: CATGAQRGVQTKNIQYF. As DNA, the CDR3 is TGTGCCACCGGGGCCCAGCGGGGGGTTCAAACCAAAAACATTCAGTACTTC. This chain joins TRBV19 and TRBJ2-4, with 9 nucleotides matching TRBD2. The CDR3 has 17 residues. Trimming removed 10 bases from V and 2 bases from J; junction bases left unmatched: 15. Germline V lookup: CDR1 LNHDA, CDR2 SQIVND (reference sequence).

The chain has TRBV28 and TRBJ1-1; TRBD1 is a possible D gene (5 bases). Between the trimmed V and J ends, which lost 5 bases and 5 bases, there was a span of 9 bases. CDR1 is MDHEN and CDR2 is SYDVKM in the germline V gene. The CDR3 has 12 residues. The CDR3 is CASSIRVTEAFF. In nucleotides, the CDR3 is TGTGCCAGCAGTATCAGGGTTACTGAAGCTTTCTTT.

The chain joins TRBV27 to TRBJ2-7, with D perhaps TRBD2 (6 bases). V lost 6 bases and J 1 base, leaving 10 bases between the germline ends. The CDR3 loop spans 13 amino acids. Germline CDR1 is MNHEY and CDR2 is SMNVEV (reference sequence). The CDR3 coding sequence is TGTGCCAGCAGCTTTAGCGGATCCTACGAGCAGTACTTC. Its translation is CASSFSGSYEQYF.

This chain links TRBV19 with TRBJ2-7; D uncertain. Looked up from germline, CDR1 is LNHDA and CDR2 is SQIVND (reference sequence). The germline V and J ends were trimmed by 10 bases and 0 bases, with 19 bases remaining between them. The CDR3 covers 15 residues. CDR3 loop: CATLKRTDYSYEQYF. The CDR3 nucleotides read TGTGCCACTTTGAAGAGGACGGATTACTCCTACGAGCAGTACTTC.

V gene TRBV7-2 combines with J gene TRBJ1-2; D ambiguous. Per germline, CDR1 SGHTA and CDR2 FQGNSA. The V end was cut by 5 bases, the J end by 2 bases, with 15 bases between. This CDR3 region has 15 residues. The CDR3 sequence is CASSPHGTSNYGYTF. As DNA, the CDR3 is TGTGCCAGCAGCCCTCACGGAACCTCCAACTATGGCTACACCTTC.

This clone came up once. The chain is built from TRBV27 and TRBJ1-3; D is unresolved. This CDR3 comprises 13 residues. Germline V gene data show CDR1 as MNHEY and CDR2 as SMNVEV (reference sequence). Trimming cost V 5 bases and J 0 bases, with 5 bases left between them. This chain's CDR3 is CASSDYSGNTIYF. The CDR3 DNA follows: TGTGCCAGCAGTGATTACTCTGGAAACACCATATATTTT.

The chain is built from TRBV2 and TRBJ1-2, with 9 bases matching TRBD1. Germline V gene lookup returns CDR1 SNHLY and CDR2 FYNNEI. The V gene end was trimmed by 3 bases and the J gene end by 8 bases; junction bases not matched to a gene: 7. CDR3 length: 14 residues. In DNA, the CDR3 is TGTGCCAGCAGTGAGAGACAGGGGGTAGGAGGCTACACCTTC. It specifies CASSERQGVGGYTF.

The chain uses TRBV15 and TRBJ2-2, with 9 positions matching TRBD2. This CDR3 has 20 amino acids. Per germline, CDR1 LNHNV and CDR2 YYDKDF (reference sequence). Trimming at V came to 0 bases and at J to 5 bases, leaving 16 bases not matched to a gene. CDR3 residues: CATSRDPRGGRASFTGELFF. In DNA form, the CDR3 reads TGTGCCACCAGCAGAGATCCTAGGGGCGGGAGGGCCTCGTTTACCGGGGAGCTGTTTTTT. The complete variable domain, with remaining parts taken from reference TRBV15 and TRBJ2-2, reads DAMVIQNPRYQVTQFGKPVTLSCSQTLNHNVMYWYQQKSSQAPKLLFHYYDKDFNNEADTPDNFQSRRPNTSFCFLDIRSPGLGDTAMYLCATSRDPRGGRASFTGELFFGEGSRLTVL.

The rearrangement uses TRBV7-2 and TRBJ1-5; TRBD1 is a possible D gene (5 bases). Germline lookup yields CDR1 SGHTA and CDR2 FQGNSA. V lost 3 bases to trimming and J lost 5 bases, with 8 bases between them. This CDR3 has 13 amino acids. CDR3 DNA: TGTGCCAGCAGCTTCCAAGGGGATCAGCCCCAGCATTTT. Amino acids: CASSFQGDQPQHF.

The CDR3 sequence is CASSNGGSPLHF. The CDR3 region has the DNA TGTGCCAGCAGCAATGGGGGTTCACCCCTCCACTTT. The V call is TRBV7-9, the J call TRBJ1-6; D is perhaps TRBD1 (5 bases). Germline-derived CDR1 and CDR2 are SEHNR and FQNEAQ (reference sequence). V shed 5 bases and J shed 9 bases, with 8 bases lying between them. This CDR3 has 12 amino acids.

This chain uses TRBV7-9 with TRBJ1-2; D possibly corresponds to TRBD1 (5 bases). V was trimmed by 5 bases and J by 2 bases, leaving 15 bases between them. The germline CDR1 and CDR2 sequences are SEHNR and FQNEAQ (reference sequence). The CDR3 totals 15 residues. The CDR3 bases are TGTGCCAGCAGCCCTCAAGGACAAGGAAACTATGGCTACACCTTC. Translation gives CASSPQGQGNYGYTF.

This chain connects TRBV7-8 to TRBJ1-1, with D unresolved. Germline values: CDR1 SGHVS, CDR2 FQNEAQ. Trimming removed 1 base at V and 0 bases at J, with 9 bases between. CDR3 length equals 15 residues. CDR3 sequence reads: CASSLGGSLNTEAFF. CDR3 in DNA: TGTGCCAGCAGCTTAGGAGGGAGTCTGAACACTGAAGCTTTCTTT. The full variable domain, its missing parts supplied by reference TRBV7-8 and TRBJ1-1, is GAGVSQSPRYKVAKRGQDVALRCDPISGHVSLFWYQQALGQGPEFLTYFQNEAQLDKSGLPSDRFFAERPEGSVSTLKIQRTQQEDSAVYLCASSLGGSLNTEAFFGQGTRLTVV.